Here is one T cell receptor (beta chain) with its context. Its antigen is unknown. The sample belongs to a study of cytomegalovirus exposure and HLA in healthy donors. Study-level results: Reported results showed that the classifier diagnosed cytomegalovirus status with high specificity and sensitivity. Cytomegalovirus-associated TCR beta chains were listed, numbering over 150.

Trimming removed 5 bases from V and 2 bases from J; junction bases left unmatched: 6. Germline V gene sequence: CDR1 SGHVS, CDR2 FNYEAQ. The length of the CDR3 is 18 residues. PCR employed 60 Vbeta and 13 Jbeta primers. Authors' analysis steps: In a later analysis, of 79 million or so unique beta chains, about 12 million appeared in at least two donors. Here immunoSEQ multiplex PCR was the method, and the copy in TCRdb shows in-frame clones only, minus some. That table is the source of V, J and clone size, and D and trimming were worked out from the DNA. The sample shows tens of thousands of clones, around four fifths of them seen only once.

The sequenced sample was PBMCs. The V call is TRBV7-6, the J call TRBJ2-6; TRBD2 matches 13 bases. This TCR came from a human donor in good health. CDR3 sequence reads: CASSITSGGATGANVLTF. The DNA of the CDR3 is TGTGCCAGCAGCATTACTAGCGGGGGGGCCACTGGGGCCAACGTCCTGACTTTC.